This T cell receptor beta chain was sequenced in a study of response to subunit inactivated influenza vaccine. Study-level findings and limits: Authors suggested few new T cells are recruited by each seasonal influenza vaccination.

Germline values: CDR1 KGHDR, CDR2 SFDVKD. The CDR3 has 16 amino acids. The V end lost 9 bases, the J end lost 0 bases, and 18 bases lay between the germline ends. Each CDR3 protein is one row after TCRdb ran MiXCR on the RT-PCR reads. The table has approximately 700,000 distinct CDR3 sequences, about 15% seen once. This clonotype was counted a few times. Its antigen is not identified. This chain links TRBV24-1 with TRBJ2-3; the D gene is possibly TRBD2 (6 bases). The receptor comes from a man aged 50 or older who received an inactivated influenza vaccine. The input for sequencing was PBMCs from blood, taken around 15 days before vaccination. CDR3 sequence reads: CATADSSVTSTDTQYF. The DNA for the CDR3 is TGTGCCACCGCCGACTCTAGCGTTACTAGCACAGATACGCAGTATTTT.